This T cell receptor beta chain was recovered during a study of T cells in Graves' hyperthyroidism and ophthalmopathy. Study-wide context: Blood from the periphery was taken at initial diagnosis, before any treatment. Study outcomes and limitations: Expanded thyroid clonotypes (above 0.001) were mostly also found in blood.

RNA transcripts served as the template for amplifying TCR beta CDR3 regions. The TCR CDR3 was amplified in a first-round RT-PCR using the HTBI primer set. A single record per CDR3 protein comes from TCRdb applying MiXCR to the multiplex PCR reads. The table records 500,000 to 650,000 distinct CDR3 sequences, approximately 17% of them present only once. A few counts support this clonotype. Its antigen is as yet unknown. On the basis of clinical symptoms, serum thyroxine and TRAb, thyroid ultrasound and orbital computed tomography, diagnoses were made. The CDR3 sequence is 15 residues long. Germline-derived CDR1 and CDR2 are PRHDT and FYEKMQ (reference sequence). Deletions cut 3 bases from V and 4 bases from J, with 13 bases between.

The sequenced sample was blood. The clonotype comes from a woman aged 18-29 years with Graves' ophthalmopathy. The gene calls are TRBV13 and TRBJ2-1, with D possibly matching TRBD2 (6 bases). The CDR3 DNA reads TGTGCCAGCAGCTTGCGGGGCCCGAGATACAATGAGCAGTTCTTC. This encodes CASSLRGPRYNEQFF.